The clone carrying this T cell receptor (beta chain) occurred a few times. The data were obtained in a study of T cells after yellow fever vaccination. Conversion of TCR transcripts into cDNA relied on 5'RACE template switching, which added a universal primer site and UMIs. TCRdb processed the 5' RACE reads anew with MiXCR; each CDR3 protein has one entry. The sample comprises approximately 300,000 distinct CDR3 sequences, approximately 12% of which are singletons, and around 3.2% rests with the top ten. The sequence derives from a man younger than 35 who received the YFV17D yellow fever vaccine. The specimen was CD4+ T cells sorted from PBMCs, collected 45 days after the yellow fever booster vaccination.

CDR3 sequence: CASSPPRGDTEAFF. The CDR3 DNA reads as TGTGCCAGCAGTCCGCCCCGGGGGGACACTGAAGCTTTCTTT. The rearrangement joins TRBV6-5 to TRBJ1-1; D is perhaps TRBD1 (5 bases). CDR1 is MNHEY, CDR2 SVGAGI, per germline. The CDR3 totals 14 residues. V shed 5 bases and J shed 3 bases, with 13 bases lying between them.